There are a few counts of the clone carrying this TCR beta chain. Antigen: not known. In TCRdb, the RACE reads were re-called with MiXCR into one record per CDR3 protein. Of roughly 30,000 distinct CDR3 sequences in the sample, around a tenth were seen once. Time point reported: patch test 2, 6 weeks after DPC sensitization. Regarding treatment: therapeutic diphenylcyclopropenone sensitization with weekly scalp DPC. Total RNA was isolated from whole blood that had not been fractionated. Trimming left V 2 bases short and J 9 bases short, with 11 bases between. The CDR3 is 13 residues long. The record originates from a study of human T cells and chemical hapten exposure. Regarding the study as a whole: Expanded TCR sets contained significantly more large CDR3 similarity clusters than controls. No shift was seen in TCRs above 1 in 1000 frequency with DPC sensitization.

The receptor was isolated from a man under 40 with alopecia areata. Some clones in this sample may be carry-over from other donors' samples. The sequenced sample was whole blood, obtained in connection with sensitization to the hapten diphenylcyclopropenone (DPC). V and J are TRBV12-3 or TRBV12-4 and TRBJ2-1, with D tentatively TRBD2 (6 bases). CDR3 protein: CASSLRGLPEQFF. The CDR3 nucleotides are TGTGCCAGCAGTTTACGGGGACTCCCTGAGCAGTTCTTC.